A single sample gave rise to the 19 T cell receptor beta chains below, sequenced in a study of blood T cell repertoires in COVID-19. Clones were read by immunoSEQ multiplex PCR, and TCRdb kept only the in-frame ones, dropping some. The sample contains fewer than 100,000 clones, roughly 77% of which appear only once. Source material: peripheral blood. These receptors all come from a human donor in a cohort sampled during active COVID-19.

This clone has a single count. The rearrangement joins TRBV5-1 to TRBJ2-2, with a possible D match to TRBD2 (6 bases). Trimming left V 0 bases short and J 9 bases short, with 9 bases between. Germline V CDR1 and CDR2: SGHRS, YFSETQ. The CDR3 length is 13 residues. The CDR3 region is CASSLVEGRELFF. The CDR3 DNA reads as TGCGCCAGCAGCTTGGTGGAGGGCCGGGAGCTGTTTTTT.

This clone has more than one count but fewer than ten. This chain joins TRBV6-5 and TRBJ2-1; 7 bases line up with TRBD2. The CDR3 has 14 amino acids. CDR1 and CDR2 (germline): MNHEY, SVGAGI. V was clipped by 8 bases and J by 6 bases; unmatched bases: 10. CDR3 DNA sequence: TGTGCCAGCGGTTCGTTAGCGGGCGGCAATGAGCAGTTCTTC. Protein: CASGSLAGGNEQFF.

The rearrangement joins TRBV5-1 to TRBJ2-2; possible D gene TRBD1, 6 bases. This CDR3 is 14 amino acids long. From germline, CDR1 is SGHRS and CDR2 YFSETQ. Trimming shortened V by 6 bases and J by 4 bases, and 13 bases separated the two germline ends. For the CDR3, the DNA is TGCGCCAGCACATCAGGGGCCATCACCGGGGAGCTGTTTTTT. Translated: CASTSGAITGELFF.

The V and J genes are TRBV9 and TRBJ1-1; 7 positions match TRBD1. This CDR3 spans 15 amino acids. Germline-derived CDR1 and CDR2 are SGDLS and YYNGEE. Trimming took 2 bases from V and 11 from J; bases not matched to a gene: 15. The CDR3 DNA sequence: TGTGCCAGCAGCGTTGAAGGGGGCCGGCCACTGTCTGCTTTCTTT. Its protein product is CASSVEGGRPLSAFF. Supplemented by reference TRBV9 and TRBJ1-1, the full variable domain reads DSGVTQTPKHLITATGQRVTLRCSPRSGDLSVYWYQQSLDQGLQFLIQYYNGEERAKGNILERFSAQQFPDLHSELNLSSLELGDSALYFCASSVEGGRPLSAFFGQGTRLTVV.

The chain has TRBV10-3 and TRBJ2-3; 9 nucleotides agree with TRBD2. Germline V CDR1 and CDR2: ENHRY, SYGVKD. This CDR3 is built from 17 residues. The ends lost 3 bases at V and 4 bases at J; junction bases unmatched: 11. The CDR3 protein is CAISEGTSSEWADTQYF. The CDR3 DNA sequence: TGTGCCATCAGTGAAGGGACTAGCTCAGAATGGGCAGATACGCAGTATTTT.

The gene calls are TRBV3-1 (or the pseudogene TRBV3-2) and TRBJ2-1, with no clear D. Per the germline V gene, CDR1 is LGHDT and CDR2 is YNNKEL (reference sequence). The CDR3 is made up of 14 amino acids. V lost 1 base and J lost 4, with 8 bases in between. The CDR3 is CASSQVPIYNEQFF. The CDR3 region has the DNA TGTGCCAGCAGCCAAGTTCCCATTTACAATGAGCAGTTCTTC.

V and J are TRBV7-2 and TRBJ2-7; tentatively, D is TRBD2 (6 bases). The CDR3 sequence is 15 residues long. V gave up 4 bases and J gave up 4 bases, with 17 bases separating them. The germline V gene has CDR1 SGHTA and CDR2 FQGNSA. DNA of the CDR3: TGTGCCAGCAGCTCTGTCGGGGGAGTTTCGTACGAGCAGTACTTC. It encodes CASSSVGGVSYEQYF.

DNA of the CDR3: TGCGCCAGCAGCTCCAGGTGGGAGGGAAATATTCAAGAGACCCAGTACTTC. Its translation is CASSSRWEGNIQETQYF. The chain uses TRBV5-1 and TRBJ2-5; the match to TRBD2 covers 7 bases. The CDR3 runs to 17 residues. Germline CDR1 SGHRS, CDR2 YFSETQ. The junction had 13 bases not matched to a gene; V was cut back by 3 bases and J by 2 bases.

The CDR3 DNA reads as TGTGCCAGCAGCCCCAGCACAGGGGACGACTATGGCTACACCTTC. Translation gives CASSPSTGDDYGYTF. This chain links TRBV7-8 with TRBJ1-2, with 7 bases identical to TRBD1. V gave up 5 bases and J gave up 3 bases; unmatched junction bases: 9. Looked up from germline, CDR1 is SGHVS and CDR2 is FQNEAQ. The CDR3 covers 15 residues.

The chain carries TRBV29-1 and TRBJ2-5, with a possible D match to TRBD2 (5 bases). Trimming removed 5 bases at V and 7 bases at J, with 14 bases between. The CDR3 has 12 amino acids. Germline V gene lookup returns CDR1 SQVTM and CDR2 ANQGSEA. CDR3 region: CSVYRLEGTQYF. CDR3 coding DNA: TGCAGCGTTTACCGCCTAGAGGGGACCCAGTACTTC.

This clone was picked up one time. V gene TRBV2 combines with J gene TRBJ2-2; D is uncertain. Looked up from germline, CDR1 is SNHLY and CDR2 is FYNNEI. The CDR3 loop spans 13 amino acids. V dropped 3 bases and J dropped 7 bases, with 9 bases sitting between them. The CDR3 coding sequence is TGTGCCAGCAGTGACGAGTTTGGCGGGGAGCTGTTTTTT. Protein product: CASSDEFGGELFF.

This chain connects TRBV5-8 to TRBJ2-7; TRBD2 might be the D (5 bases). Germline V lookup: CDR1 SGHTS, CDR2 YDEGEE. Trimming removed 3 bases from V and 4 bases from J, with 14 bases in between. The length of the CDR3 is 14 residues. The CDR3 DNA reads TGTGCCAGCAGCTCATTAGGTAGCGTTTACGAGCAGTACTTC. Amino acids: CASSSLGSVYEQYF.

The genes are TRBV7-9 and TRBJ2-1; 7 nucleotides agree with TRBD2. The CDR3 covers 16 residues. The germline V gene encodes CDR1 SEHNR and CDR2 FQNEAQ (reference sequence). The V gene end was trimmed by 5 bases and the J gene end by 6 bases; junction bases not matched to a gene: 13. CDR3 DNA sequence: TGTGCCAGCAGCCCTATCCGCGGGAGCGGGGTCAATGAGCAGTTCTTC. This codes for CASSPIRGSGVNEQFF.

The chain couples TRBV27 to TRBJ1-2; D is uncertain. CDR1 MNHEY and CDR2 SMNVEV come from the germline V gene (reference sequence). The CDR3 loop spans 13 amino acids. Trimming removed 3 bases at V and 8 bases at J, with 13 bases between. The CDR3 protein is CASSFREADGYTF. Here the CDR3 DNA reads TGTGCCAGCAGTTTTCGGGAGGCAGACGGCTACACCTTC.

This rearrangement joins TRBV5-1 to TRBJ2-7; D perhaps matches TRBD1 (9 bases). V was clipped by 0 bases and J by 4 bases, with 23 bases between them. Germline V gene data show CDR1 as SGHRS and CDR2 as YFSETQ. The CDR3 is 18 amino acids. CDR3 sequence reads: CASSLGGQGREGLYEQYF. As DNA, the CDR3 is TGCGCCAGCAGCTTGGGGGGACAGGGACGGGAGGGCCTGTACGAGCAGTACTTC.

The chain links TRBV18 to TRBJ1-4; tentatively, D is TRBD1 (5 bases). Per the germline V gene, CDR1 is KGHSH and CDR2 is LQKENI. This CDR3 spans 14 amino acids. Trimming removed 8 bases from V and 6 bases from J, with 16 bases in between. The CDR3 DNA sequence: TGTGCCAGCAGCACCTCTTCGGGGGATGAAAAACTGTTTTTT. Protein product: CASSTSSGDEKLFF.

V and J are TRBV5-1 and TRBJ2-5; TRBD1 matches 10 bases. CDR3 length equals 14 residues. The germline CDR1 and CDR2 sequences are SGHRS and YFSETQ. Trimming cost V 7 bases and J 3 bases; bases outside gene matches: 6. This CDR3 reads CASRQGAIEETQYF. The CDR3 DNA reads as TGCGCCAGCCGACAGGGGGCTATCGAAGAGACCCAGTACTTC.

The gene calls are TRBV6-4 and TRBJ1-2, with a possible D match to TRBD1 (6 bases). V was cut by 2 bases and J by 2 bases, with 15 bases left in between. This CDR3 is 16 amino acids long. From germline, CDR1 is MRHNA and CDR2 SNTAGT. CDR3 sequence reads: CASSDQQGPWNYGYTF. CDR3 coding DNA: TGTGCCAGCAGTGACCAGCAGGGGCCATGGAACTATGGCTACACCTTC.

The J gene is TRBJ2-1, the V gene TRBV19; 8 bases map to TRBD2. The ends lost 0 bases at V and 2 bases at J; junction bases unmatched: 6. CDR1 and CDR2 (germline): LNHDA, SQIVND (reference sequence). The CDR3 totals 17 residues. Written as DNA, the CDR3 is TGTGCCAGTAGTATAGAGGGTAGCGGGACCCCCTACAATGAGCAGTTCTTC. Amino acid sequence: CASSIEGSGTPYNEQFF.